The 4 T cell receptor beta chains presented below share a single source sample, sequenced in a study of blood T cell repertoires in COVID-19. Using immunoSEQ multiplex PCR, the repertoire was profiled, and TCRdb retains in-frame clones only, with some absent. The table has 200,000 to 250,000 clones, approximately 86% seen once. Sequencing used peripheral blood. The source of these receptors is a woman aged 55 to 70 who had recovered from COVID-19.

The rearrangement uses TRBV29-1 and TRBJ1-2, with TRBD1 as a possible D gene (6 bases). Germline CDR1 is SQVTM and CDR2 is ANQGSEA. The CDR3 covers 15 residues. V lost 6 bases and J 1 base, leaving 18 bases between the germline ends. The CDR3 DNA reads TGCAGCGTGATTAACAGGGTTTCCCGTAACTATGGCTACACCTTC. Translating gives CSVINRVSRNYGYTF.

The chain couples TRBV24-1 to TRBJ2-1; D is possibly TRBD1 (8 bases). CDR1 is KGHDR, CDR2 SFDVKD, per germline. The CDR3 totals 16 residues. Trimming cost V 4 bases and J 10 bases, with 22 bases left between them. As DNA, the CDR3 is TGTGCCACCAGTGACAGGACAGGGAGGGGGGGACAGGAGCAGTTCTTC. It yields the protein CATSDRTGRGGQEQFF.

V and J are TRBV10-3 and TRBJ2-7, with D possibly being TRBD1 (6 bases). The CDR3 contains 13 residues. Germline V gene data show CDR1 as ENHRY and CDR2 as SYGVKD. Trimming cost V 8 bases and J 2 bases, with 13 bases left between them. DNA for the CDR3: TGTGCCATCTCGGCAGGGGTAACCTACGAGCAGTACTTC. Amino acid sequence: CAISAGVTYEQYF.

The rearrangement joins TRBV27 to TRBJ1-1, with TRBD1 as a possible D gene (6 bases). Deletions cut 6 bases from V and 9 bases from J, with 17 bases between. The CDR3 runs 13 residues. Per germline, CDR1 MNHEY and CDR2 SMNVEV (reference sequence). The DNA of the CDR3 is TGTGCCAGCAGCTTAAAACAGGGAGAAAAAGCTTTCTTT. This translates into CASSLKQGEKAFF.